Listed here are 21 T cell receptor beta chains from one sample, sequenced in a study of naive and memory T cell subsets (dated by TCRdb to about 2017). The library was generated by UMI-ligation and nested PCR. For sequencing, an Illumina MiSeq was employed. For the blood and skin samples, TCR RNA was reverse transcribed with SuperScript IV using primers for the alpha and beta constant regions. In-frame beta chains were kept once TCRdb had trimmed the public reads at Q25 with fastp and called clones with MiXCR. Rows are unified per CDR3 protein, each entry keeping the most common DNA and genes. This sample is represented by around 18,000 distinct CDR3 sequences; about a tenth of them were singletons. Together, the top ten hold almost 7% of the sample. This sample's treatment or condition label indicates: skin biopsy from PPD injection site in Mantoux-positive individual. Before reverse transcription, total RNA that had not been cell sorted was treated with RQ1 DNase, with a target input of about 1 to 1,100 ng.

Source: skin, taken from a tuberculin skin test site. The receptors shown here come from an adult in good health.

This clonotype showed up just a few times. The chain uses TRBV6-2 or TRBV6-3 and TRBJ2-7; 8 positions agree with TRBD1. Per the germline V gene, CDR1 is MNHEY and CDR2 is SVGEGT. After removal of 8 bases from V and 0 bases from J, the junction contained 9 bases not matched to a gene. The CDR3 has 15 residues. The DNA for the CDR3 is TGTGCCAGCCTGCCTGGGGGGACAGGCTCCTACGAGCAGTACTTC. Its translation is CASLPGGTGSYEQYF.

This clonotype was detected many times. This chain connects TRBV4-1 to TRBJ2-7; the match to TRBD1 covers 7 bases. Germline lookup yields CDR1 MGHRA and CDR2 YSYEKL. The CDR3 loop spans 15 amino acids. V was pared by 4 bases and J by 2 bases, with 8 bases of the junction left unmatched. In nucleotides, the CDR3 is TGCGCCAGCAGCCTCCAACCTACAGGGGCCTACGAGCAGTACTTC. Protein product: CASSLQPTGAYEQYF.

This clonotype came up many times. The CDR3 DNA is TGTGCCAGCAGCGTAGCTCCTGAAGAGACCCAGTACTTC. Its protein is CASSVAPEETQYF. The J gene is TRBJ2-5, the V gene TRBV9; D ambiguous. Germline V gives CDR1 SGDLS, CDR2 YYNGEE. Trimming removed 0 bases at V and 3 bases at J, with 6 bases between. The CDR3 loop spans 13 amino acids.

The J gene is TRBJ2-3, the V gene TRBV19; perhaps TRBD1 as D (6 bases). CDR1 and CDR2 (germline): LNHDA, SQIVND (reference sequence). The CDR3 is made up of 12 amino acids. Trimming took 3 bases from V and 8 from J, leaving 9 bases between them. Here the CDR3 DNA reads TGTGCCAGTAGTATCCAGGGGAGTACGCAGTATTTT. It translates to CASSIQGSTQYF.

The chain is built from TRBV18 and TRBJ2-1; 11 nucleotides agree with TRBD2. Germline CDR1 and CDR2: KGHSH and LQKENI. After removal of 4 bases from V and 0 bases from J, the junction contained 8 bases not matched to a gene. This CDR3 contains 18 residues. CDR3: CASSRTSGRVSSYNEQFF. Written as DNA, the CDR3 is TGTGCCAGCTCACGCACTAGCGGGAGAGTGAGCTCCTACAATGAGCAGTTCTTC.

This clonotype was picked up a small number of times. The genes are TRBV13 and TRBJ2-1; 8 nucleotides agree with TRBD2. The germline gives CDR1 PRHDT, CDR2 FYEKMQ (reference sequence). The CDR3 length is 18 residues. J lost 4 bases, V lost 5 bases, and 16 bases had no gene match. This chain's CDR3 is CASSHSTRPGLDYNEQFF. The CDR3 DNA reads as TGTGCCAGCAGCCATTCAACCCGCCCGGGACTAGATTACAATGAGCAGTTCTTC.

By share, this clonotype counts as medium-sized. The V call is TRBV29-1, the J call TRBJ2-7; D is possibly TRBD1 or TRBD2 (5 bases each). The CDR3 is 11 residues long. Germline assignment: CDR1 SQVTM and CDR2 ANQGSEA. V lost 5 bases and J 9 bases, leaving 14 bases between the germline ends. CDR3 nucleotides: TGCAGCGTTTTCAGGGACCGTGGGCAGTACTTC. Amino acids: CSVFRDRGQYF.

Ten or more counts support this clonotype. The rearrangement joins TRBV7-9 to TRBJ2-7, with D tentatively TRBD1 or TRBD2 (5 bases each). The CDR3 is made up of 13 amino acids. CDR1 and CDR2 (germline): SEHNR, FQNEAQ (reference sequence). V was clipped by 5 bases and J by 3 bases, with 11 bases between them. The CDR3 loop reads CASSRDGYYEQYF. The DNA of the CDR3 is TGTGCCAGCAGCCGGGACGGGTACTACGAGCAGTACTTC.

On this clonotype itself: This may be a read error: a much more frequent sequence differs by one nucleotide. The V gene is TRBV5-1, the J gene TRBJ2-3; the D gene is possibly TRBD2 (5 bases). From germline, CDR1 is SGHRS and CDR2 YFSETQ. This CDR3 has 14 residues. CDR3 sequence: CASSAGVNTDTQCF. The CDR3 nucleotides read TGCGCCAGCAGCGCCGGGGTAAACACAGATACGCAGTGTTTT.

The chain has TRBV10-3 and TRBJ1-5; D uncertain. V was cut by 3 bases and J by 12 bases, with 9 bases left in between. The CDR3 spans 11 residues. Per germline, CDR1 ENHRY and CDR2 SYGVKD. The CDR3 protein is CAISDGGNQHF. For the CDR3, the DNA is TGTGCCATCAGTGACGGCGGAAACCAGCATTTT.

This clonotype has a count of ten or more. This chain links TRBV12-3 or TRBV12-4 with TRBJ1-2; no definite D call. The CDR3 runs to 13 residues. With 4 bases removed from V and 5 bases from J, the gap between germline ends came to 11 bases. CDR3: CASSSSLKYGYTF. The CDR3 coding sequence is TGTGCCAGCAGTTCCTCCTTAAAATATGGCTACACCTTC.

This clonotype ranks as medium-sized. The DNA for the CDR3 is TGTGCCAGCAGTTTGGGCTTAGCGGGTCTCTACAATGAGCAGTTCTTC. It translates to CASSLGLAGLYNEQFF. This chain uses TRBV12-3 or TRBV12-4 with TRBJ2-1, with 7 nucleotides matching TRBD2. This CDR3 contains 16 residues. The V segment lost 3 bases and the J segment 3 bases; nucleotides outside the gene matches: 8.

Many counts were recorded for this clonotype. The chain employs TRBV27 and TRBJ2-7; perhaps TRBD2 as D (6 bases). Trimming took 3 bases from V and 3 from J, leaving 12 bases between them. The germline V gene encodes CDR1 MNHEY and CDR2 SMNVEV (reference sequence). The CDR3 covers 14 residues. The CDR3 reads CASSLGGNDYEQYF. For the CDR3, the DNA is TGTGCCAGCAGTTTGGGGGGAAACGACTACGAGCAGTACTTC.

In its sample, this clonotype was seen a few times. The genes are TRBV11-2 and TRBJ2-7; D may be TRBD2 (7 bases). CDR1 is SGHAT, CDR2 FQNNGV, per germline. This CDR3 region has 14 residues. V lost 4 bases to trimming and J lost 0 bases, with 10 bases between them. The CDR3 protein is CASSSGGSSYEQYF. CDR3 nucleotides: TGTGCCAGCAGCTCGGGGGGCAGCTCCTACGAGCAGTACTTC.

There are a few counts of this clonotype. This chain joins TRBV5-6 and TRBJ1-2; TRBD1 is a possible D gene (5 bases). Germline CDR1 reads SGHDT; CDR2 reads YYEEEE. Trimming shortened V by 4 bases and J by 2 bases, and 18 bases separated the two germline ends. The CDR3 runs 16 residues. The DNA of the CDR3 is TGTGCCAGCAGCCCAACGGACGGGGCGCAAAACTATGGCTACACCTTC. Protein: CASSPTDGAQNYGYTF.

CDR3: CASRPGQTYEQYF. The DNA of the CDR3 is TGTGCCAGCAGACCGGGACAGACTTACGAGCAGTACTTC. The chain couples TRBV12-3 or TRBV12-4 to TRBJ2-7, with TRBD1 matching 7 bases. Trimming cost V 6 bases and J 4 bases; bases outside gene matches: 6. There are 13 residues in the CDR3.

The genes are TRBV7-3 and TRBJ2-7; possibly TRBD2 for D (6 bases). The CDR3 covers 16 residues. Germline CDR1 and CDR2: SGHTA and FQGTGA. Trimming pared 2 bases from V and 7 bases from J, leaving 21 bases between. The CDR3 DNA sequence: TGTGCCAGCAGCTTATCCCGAGCGGCATCCGGAGGGGAGCAGTACTTC. Its protein is CASSLSRAASGGEQYF.

This clonotype was seen more than once but under ten times. The chain combines TRBV7-2 with TRBJ2-5; unclear D gene. Germline-derived CDR1 and CDR2 are SGHTA and FQGNSA. The CDR3 is made up of 14 amino acids. The V end lost 5 bases, the J end lost 0 bases, and 10 bases lay between the germline ends. The CDR3 spells CASSLTLYQETQYF. Here the CDR3 DNA reads TGTGCCAGCAGCCTAACACTGTACCAAGAGACCCAGTACTTC. Full variable domain (remainder filled in from reference TRBV7-2 and TRBJ2-5): GAGVSQSPSNKVTEKGKDVELRCDPISGHTALYWYRQSLGQGLEFLIYFQGNSAPDKSGLPSDRFSAERTGGSVSTLTIQRTQQEDSAVYLCASSLTLYQETQYFGPGTRLLVL.

This clonotype was seen a few times. The chain joins TRBV6-2 or TRBV6-3 to TRBJ2-2; a possible D gene is TRBD1 (6 bases). The V gene lost 4 bases and the J gene lost 1 base, with 7 bases spanning the gap. The V gene's germline CDR1 is MNHEY and CDR2 SVGEGT. CDR3 length: 14 amino acids. The CDR3 protein is CASSWGLNTGELFF. The CDR3 bases are TGTGCCAGCAGTTGGGGGCTGAACACCGGGGAGCTGTTTTTT.

This clonotype is labeled as medium-sized. J is TRBJ2-1 and V is TRBV7-8; TRBD2 matches 7 bases. Germline-derived CDR1 and CDR2 are SGHVS and FQNEAQ. This CDR3 is built from 14 residues. The V gene end was trimmed by 6 bases and the J gene end by 0 bases; junction bases not matched to a gene: 2. This CDR3 is CASSGGSSYNEQFF. DNA of the CDR3: TGTGCCAGCAGTGGCGGGAGCTCCTACAATGAGCAGTTCTTC.

The chain links TRBV5-1 to TRBJ1-3, with a possible D match to TRBD1 (5 bases). Germline CDR1 reads SGHRS; CDR2 reads YFSETQ. V lost 4 bases and J 0 bases, leaving 17 bases between the germline ends. The CDR3 loop spans 17 amino acids. CDR3 sequence: CASSHTGHFFSGNTIYF. The CDR3 nucleotides read TGCGCCAGCAGCCACACAGGACATTTCTTCTCTGGAAACACCATATATTTT.